This T cell receptor beta chain was captured by sequencing in a study of identical twins. Broader study findings: In zero-insertion analyses, partial confounding could arise from invariant MAIT and iNKT cells. Cord blood beta clonotypes that were abundant carried fewer insertions, and memory repertoires showed no such trend.

This CDR3 is 14 amino acids long. V was clipped by 8 bases and J by 4 bases; unmatched bases: 6. Per germline, CDR1 MNHEY and CDR2 SVGEGT. A universal primer site came from template switching; cDNA carried unique molecular identifiers. TCRdb called the 5' RACE reads again in MiXCR, with one record for every CDR3 protein. The repertoire has roughly 1.6 million distinct CDR3 sequences, less than 35% of them found once; the top ten carry over 0.25%. Every sampled donor was Caucasian and healthy. Worth noting for this clonotype: What it binds is unknown.

Material for sequencing was cord blood. This chain links TRBV6-2 or TRBV6-3 with TRBJ2-1, with TRBD2 identical over 9 bases. This receptor was identified in a newborn girl in good health. The CDR3 nucleotides read TGTGCCAGCCTTAGCGGGGGACGATACAATGAGCAGTTCTTC. This translates into CASLSGGRYNEQFF.